This TCR beta chain appears in the sequencing data of a study of tumor-infiltrating lymphocytes in oesophageal squamous cell carcinoma. One entry per CDR3 protein results from TCRdb running MiXCR on the PCR reads. The sample contains approximately 19,000 distinct CDR3 sequences, around half of which appear only once. Many counts were recorded for this clonotype. Germline lookup yields CDR1 MNHNS and CDR2 SASEGT. This CDR3 comprises 11 residues. V lost 6 bases and J lost 4, with 6 bases in between. This TCR was sampled from a male donor with esophageal squamous cell carcinoma. The sequencing input was esophageal tumor tissue. The chain has TRBV6-1 and TRBJ1-2; D uncertain. CDR3 amino acids: CASSRLYGYTF. Here the CDR3 DNA reads TGTGCCAGCAGCAGGCTCTATGGCTACACCTTC.